The source of this TCR beta chain is a study of blood T cell repertoires in COVID-19 (dated by TCRdb to 2018 to 2021). About the study as a whole: Samples from collaborators originated in the United States, Italy and Spain and spanned both the acute and convalescent phases of COVID-19. The prospective study material was composed of cDNA or gDNA derived from T cells, B-cell-depleted T cells, or PBMCs. Subjects who had been exposed to COVID-19, were actively infected with it, or had recovered from it provided the deeply sampled blood TCRbeta repertoires that made up the dataset. The repertoires were released in a freely available public database intended as a resource for research on the immune response to SARS-CoV-2. The samples were drawn from the first 160 participants of the ongoing ImmuneRACE study and from under 1,500 subjects provided by 6 global collaborators. Nearly every sample came with metadata listing a de-identified subject ID, COVID-19 status, age in years and sex. Where available, HLA class I and class II types were taken from metadata supplied by the sample provider and were not determined by assay-based typing. What the work shows at the level of the full study, not this receptor alone: The amount of clinical and demographic metadata varied by source and participant and was provided uncurated.

Relative to germline, V is 1 base shorter and J is 4 bases shorter, with 10 bases between their ends. CDR1 is given as LGHDT and CDR2 as YNNKEL, both from the germline V gene (reference sequence). From cysteine to phenylalanine, the CDR3 is 15 amino acids long. The DNA shown is the 45-base CDR3, in frame from base 1. Note on this clone: This receptor's antigen is unknown. No per-base quality is available; no much larger clone lies one base away.

Collaborating institutions collected whole blood in K2EDTA tubes following their own protocols. Collaborator samples were shipped for TCRbeta analysis as frozen whole blood, isolated PBMCs, or DNA extracted from either sample type. TCRbeta CDR3 regions were amplified from genomic DNA using the immunoSEQ Assay, a bias-controlled multiplex PCR. The paper's processing steps were these. The number of nucleated cells in each sample was estimated by amplification of reference gene primers within the assay. To quantify the absolute abundance of each unique TCRbeta CDR3 rearrangement, sequence reads were collapsed and filtered. For each sample, productive Simpson clonality was calculated as the square root of Simpson's diversity index across productive rearrangements. Sourced from immuneACCESS, this table was stored by TCRdb with only in-frame sequences that have V and J called. A share of the clones is absent; for the studies checked, an unresolved V gene accounts for under half, and the remainder has no known explanation. V, J and clone size are taken as reported in that table, and D and trimming were inferred from the DNA itself. The sample includes approximately 100,000 clones, with around 80% observed a single time. The ten largest make up about 24% of the sample.

Sample: peripheral blood. The clonotype originates from an older man with acute or convalescent COVID-19. The chain links TRBV3-1 (or the pseudogene TRBV3-2) with TRBJ2-2; TRBD1 is possibly the D segment (6 matching bases). The DNA sequence is TGTGCCAGCAGCCAAGGGACAGACGGCACCGGGGAGCTGTTTTTT. Its translation reads: CASSQGTDGTGELFF.